A selection of T cell receptor beta chains follows, all from one sample in a study of blood T cell repertoires in COVID-19. TCRdb keeps only in-frame clones here, not all; method: immunoSEQ multiplex PCR. The data hold about 98,000 clones, with approximately 79% observed a single time. Sequenced: peripheral blood. Receptors were obtained from a man in his 70s with active or convalescent COVID-19. Both conserved end residues are part of each CDR3. D genes are given only for firm matches. Some rows mark clone size as missing; the rest say once, few, many or name a class of expanded clone.

J: TRBJ2-7
V: TRBV11-2
length: 16
size: -
D: TRBD2
DNA: TGTGCCAGCAGCTTCACCCCAGCGGGGAGGTATTACGAGCAGTACTTC
CDR3: CASSFTPAGRYYEQYF

J: TRBJ2-2
V: TRBV6-2/TRBV6-3
length: 15
size: -
D: -
DNA: TGTGCCAGCAGCCACCACCCAGGATGGGCCGGGGAGCTGTTTTTT
CDR3: CASSHHPGWAGELFF

J: TRBJ1-6
V: TRBV5-6
length: 14
size: large
D: -
DNA: TGTGCCAGCAGCTTTCTCCGGGATAATTCACCCCTCCACTTT
CDR3: CASSFLRDNSPLHF

J: TRBJ1-5
V: TRBV2
length: 13
size: -
D: -
DNA: TGTGCCAGCATGGGGGGAATTAATCAGCCCCAGCATTTT
CDR3: CASMGGINQPQHF

J: TRBJ1-6
V: TRBV5-8
length: 14
size: -
D: -
DNA: TGTGCCAGCAGCTTGGCCGCGAGGTTTTCACCCCTCCACTTT
CDR3: CASSLAARFSPLHF

J: TRBJ1-3
V: TRBV30
length: 13
size: -
D: -
DNA: TGTGCCTGGAACTGGGACACCGGAAACACCATATATTTT
CDR3: CAWNWDTGNTIYF

J: TRBJ1-2
V: TRBV7-2
length: 12
size: -
D: TRBD1
DNA: TGTGCCAGCAGCTTGACAGGGCGGGGCTACACCTTC
CDR3: CASSLTGRGYTF

J: TRBJ1-2
V: TRBV4-3
length: 15
size: -
D: -
DNA: TGCGCCAGCAGCCAAGATCCTGTCAGGGTATATGGCTACACCTTC
CDR3: CASSQDPVRVYGYTF

J: TRBJ2-7
V: TRBV2
length: 13
size: once
D: -
DNA: TGTGCCAGCAGTGAGGCCAGCTCCTACGAGCAGTACTTC
CDR3: CASSEASSYEQYF

J: TRBJ2-1
V: TRBV9
length: 15
size: -
D: -
DNA: TGTGCCAGCAGCCCTCAACTTAGCTCCTACAATGAGCAGTTCTTC
CDR3: CASSPQLSSYNEQFF

J: TRBJ2-7
V: TRBV15
length: 15
size: -
D: -
DNA: TGTGCCACCAGCGCCCCTACCTTGGAGGGCTACGAGCAGTACTTC
CDR3: CATSAPTLEGYEQYF

J: TRBJ2-5
V: TRBV1
length: 17
size: -
D: -
DNA: TGCACCAGCAGCCAAGACCCACTAGCGGGGGCCGGGGAGACCCAGTACTTC
CDR3: CTSSQDPLAGAGETQYF

J: TRBJ1-5
V: TRBV19
length: 16
size: -
D: TRBD1
DNA: TGTGCCAGTACCGACATAAACCGGGACAGTCATCAGCCCCAGCATTTT
CDR3: CASTDINRDSHQPQHF

J: TRBJ2-3
V: TRBV6-5
length: 13
size: -
D: -
DNA: TGTGCCAGCGGCATGGGGCCCACAGATACGCAGTATTTT
CDR3: CASGMGPTDTQYF

J: TRBJ1-5
V: TRBV19
length: 16
size: -
D: -
DNA: TGTGCCAGTAGTATAATGGGGGGAGCGAGCAATCAGCCCCAGCATTTT
CDR3: CASSIMGGASNQPQHF

J: TRBJ2-3
V: TRBV5-1
length: 15
size: once
D: -
DNA: TGCGCCAGCAATCTAGGGCGGGGAAGCACAGATACGCAGTATTTT
CDR3: CASNLGRGSTDTQYF

J: TRBJ1-6
V: TRBV6-5
length: 13
size: -
D: TRBD1
DNA: TGTGCCAGCAGTACAGGGGTAAATTCACCCCTCCACTTT
CDR3: CASSTGVNSPLHF

J: TRBJ2-4
V: TRBV7-9
length: 14
size: many
D: -
DNA: TGTGCCAGCAGCCTCAGACAGGAGGAAAACATTCAGTACTTC
CDR3: CASSLRQEENIQYF

J: TRBJ2-7
V: TRBV28
length: 12
size: -
D: -
DNA: TGTGCCAGCAGTTTTTCTATCTACGAGCAGTACTTC
CDR3: CASSFSIYEQYF